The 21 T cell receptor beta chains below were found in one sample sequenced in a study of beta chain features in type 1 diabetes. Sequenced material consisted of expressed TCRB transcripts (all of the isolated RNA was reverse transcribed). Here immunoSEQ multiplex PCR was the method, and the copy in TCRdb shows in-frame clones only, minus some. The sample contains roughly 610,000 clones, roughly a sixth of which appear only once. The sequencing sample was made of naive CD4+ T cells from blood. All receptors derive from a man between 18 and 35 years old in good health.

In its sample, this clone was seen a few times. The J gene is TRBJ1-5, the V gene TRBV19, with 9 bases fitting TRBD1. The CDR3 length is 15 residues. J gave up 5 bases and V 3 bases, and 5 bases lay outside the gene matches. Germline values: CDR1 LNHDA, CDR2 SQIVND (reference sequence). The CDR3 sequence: CASSIWGQGHQPQHF. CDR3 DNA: TGTGCCAGTAGTATTTGGGGACAGGGCCATCAGCCCCAGCATTTT.

The CDR3 loop is CASSLDQGDTQYF. The CDR3 nucleotides are TGTGCCAGCAGCTTAGATCAGGGGGATACGCAGTATTTT. The V call is TRBV11-3, the J call TRBJ2-3; D is perhaps TRBD1 (6 bases). The CDR3 contains 13 residues. Looked up from germline, CDR1 is SGHNT and CDR2 is YENEEA. Trimming pared 0 bases from V and 6 bases from J, leaving 7 bases between.

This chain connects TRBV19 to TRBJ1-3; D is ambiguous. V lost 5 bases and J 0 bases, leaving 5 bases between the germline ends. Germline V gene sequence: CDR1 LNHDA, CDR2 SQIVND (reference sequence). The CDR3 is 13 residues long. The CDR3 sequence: CASSWASGNTIYF. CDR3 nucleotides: TGTGCCAGTAGTTGGGCCTCTGGAAACACCATATATTTT.

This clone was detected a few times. CDR3 in DNA: TGTGCCAGCTGTCCGGGACAGCTCTACAATGAGCAGTTCTTC. Translated, it gives CASCPGQLYNEQFF. This chain links TRBV19 with TRBJ2-1, with 7 bases that match TRBD1. Germline CDR1 reads LNHDA; CDR2 reads SQIVND (reference sequence). V lost 9 bases, J lost 3 bases, and 8 bases stayed unmatched. CDR3 size: 14 residues.

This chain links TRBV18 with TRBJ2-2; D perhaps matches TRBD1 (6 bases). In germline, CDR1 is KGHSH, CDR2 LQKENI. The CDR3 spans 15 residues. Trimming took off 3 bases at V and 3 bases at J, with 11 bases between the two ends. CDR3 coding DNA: TGTGCCAGCTCACCCACAGGGTCGGACACCGGGGAGCTGTTTTTT. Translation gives CASSPTGSDTGELFF.

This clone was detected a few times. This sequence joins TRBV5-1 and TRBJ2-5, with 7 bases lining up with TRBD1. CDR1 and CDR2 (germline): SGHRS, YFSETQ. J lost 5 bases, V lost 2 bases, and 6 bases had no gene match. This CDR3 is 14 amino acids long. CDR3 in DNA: TGCGCCAGCAGCTTCAAGGGGGCGAGGGAGACCCAGTACTTC. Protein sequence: CASSFKGARETQYF.

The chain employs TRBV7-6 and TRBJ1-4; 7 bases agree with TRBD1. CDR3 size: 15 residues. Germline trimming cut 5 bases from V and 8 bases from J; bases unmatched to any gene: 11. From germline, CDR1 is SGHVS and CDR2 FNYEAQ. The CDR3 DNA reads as TGTGCCAGCAGCCGGTCAGGGGGACGGCAGGAAAAACTGTTTTTT. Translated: CASSRSGGRQEKLFF.

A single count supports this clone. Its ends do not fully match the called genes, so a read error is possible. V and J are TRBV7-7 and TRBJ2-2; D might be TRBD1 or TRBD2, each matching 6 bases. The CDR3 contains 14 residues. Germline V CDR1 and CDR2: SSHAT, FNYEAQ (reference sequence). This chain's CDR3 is CASSKGDSSGELFF. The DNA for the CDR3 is TGTGCTAGCAGCAAGGGGGACTCCTCCGGGGAGCTGTTTTTT.

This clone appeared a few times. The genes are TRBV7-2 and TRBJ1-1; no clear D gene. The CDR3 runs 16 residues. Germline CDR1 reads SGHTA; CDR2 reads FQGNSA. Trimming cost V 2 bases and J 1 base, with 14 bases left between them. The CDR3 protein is CASSLSYGNPNTEAFF. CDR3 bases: TGTGCCAGCAGCTTAAGTTACGGCAATCCGAACACTGAAGCTTTCTTT.

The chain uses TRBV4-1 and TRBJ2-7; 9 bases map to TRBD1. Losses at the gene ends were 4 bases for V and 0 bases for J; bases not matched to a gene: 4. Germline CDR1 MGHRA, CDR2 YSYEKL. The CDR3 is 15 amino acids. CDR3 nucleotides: TGCGCCAGCAGCCTGGGACAGGGAGCCTCCTACGAGCAGTACTTC. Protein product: CASSLGQGASYEQYF.

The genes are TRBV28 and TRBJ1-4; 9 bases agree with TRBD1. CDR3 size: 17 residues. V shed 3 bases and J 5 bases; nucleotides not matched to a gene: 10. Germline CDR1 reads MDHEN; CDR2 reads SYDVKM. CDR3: CASSFAGQGDRNEKLFF. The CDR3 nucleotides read TGTGCCAGCAGTTTTGCGGGACAGGGCGATAGAAATGAAAAACTGTTTTTT.

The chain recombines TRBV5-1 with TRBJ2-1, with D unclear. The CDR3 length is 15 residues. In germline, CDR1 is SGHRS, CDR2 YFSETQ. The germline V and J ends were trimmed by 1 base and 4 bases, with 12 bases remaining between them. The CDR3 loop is CASSLNGQVYNEQFF. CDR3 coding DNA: TGCGCCAGCAGCTTGAATGGGCAGGTGTACAATGAGCAGTTCTTC.

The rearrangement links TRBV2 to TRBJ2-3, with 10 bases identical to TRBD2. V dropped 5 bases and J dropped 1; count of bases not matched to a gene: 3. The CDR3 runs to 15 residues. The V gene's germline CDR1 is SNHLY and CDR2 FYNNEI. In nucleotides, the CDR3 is TGTGCCAGCAGTCGACTAGCGGGCGGCACAGATACGCAGTATTTT. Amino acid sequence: CASSRLAGGTDTQYF.

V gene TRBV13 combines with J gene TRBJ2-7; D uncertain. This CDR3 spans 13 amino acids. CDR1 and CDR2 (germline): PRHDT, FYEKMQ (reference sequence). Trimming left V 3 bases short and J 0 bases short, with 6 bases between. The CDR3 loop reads CASSFTLSYEQYF. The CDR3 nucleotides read TGTGCCAGCAGCTTCACACTCTCCTACGAGCAGTACTTC. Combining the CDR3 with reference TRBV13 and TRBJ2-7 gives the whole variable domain AAGVIQSPRHLIKEKRETATLKCYPIPRHDTVYWYQQGPGQDPQFLISFYEKMQSDKGSIPDRFSAQQFSDYHSELNMSSLELGDSALYFCASSFTLSYEQYFGPGTRLTVT.

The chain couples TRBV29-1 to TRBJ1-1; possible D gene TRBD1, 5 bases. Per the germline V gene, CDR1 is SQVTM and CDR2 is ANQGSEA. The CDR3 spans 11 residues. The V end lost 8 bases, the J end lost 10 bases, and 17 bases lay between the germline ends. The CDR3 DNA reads TGCAGCCAAAGATCCCAGGGAGTAGCTTTCTTT. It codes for CSQRSQGVAFF.

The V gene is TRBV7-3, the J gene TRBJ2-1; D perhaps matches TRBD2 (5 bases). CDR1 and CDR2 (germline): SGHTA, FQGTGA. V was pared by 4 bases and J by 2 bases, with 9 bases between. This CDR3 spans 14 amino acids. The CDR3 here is CASSSSGAYNEQFF. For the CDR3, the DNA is TGTGCCAGCAGCTCCTCCGGGGCCTACAATGAGCAGTTCTTC.

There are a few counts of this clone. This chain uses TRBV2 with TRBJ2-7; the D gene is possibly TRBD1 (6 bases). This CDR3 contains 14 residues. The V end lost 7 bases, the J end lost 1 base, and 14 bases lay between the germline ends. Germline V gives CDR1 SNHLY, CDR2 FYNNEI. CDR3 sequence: CASKRTVTSYEQYF. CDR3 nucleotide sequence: TGTGCCAGCAAGAGGACAGTGACTTCCTACGAGCAGTACTTC.

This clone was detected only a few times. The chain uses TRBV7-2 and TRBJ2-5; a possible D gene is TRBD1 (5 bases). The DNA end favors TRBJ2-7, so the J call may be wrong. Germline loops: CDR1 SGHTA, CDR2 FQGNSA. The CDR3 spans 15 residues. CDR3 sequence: CASSFQRTRTYEQYF. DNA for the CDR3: TGTGCCAGCAGCTTCCAGAGGACAAGGACCTACGAGCAGTACTTC.

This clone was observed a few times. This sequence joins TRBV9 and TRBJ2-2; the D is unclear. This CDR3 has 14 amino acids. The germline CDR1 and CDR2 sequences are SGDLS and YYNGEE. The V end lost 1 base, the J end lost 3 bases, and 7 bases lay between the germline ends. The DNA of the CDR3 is TGTGCCAGCAGCGTACTTCCCTACACCGGGGAGCTGTTTTTT. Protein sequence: CASSVLPYTGELFF.

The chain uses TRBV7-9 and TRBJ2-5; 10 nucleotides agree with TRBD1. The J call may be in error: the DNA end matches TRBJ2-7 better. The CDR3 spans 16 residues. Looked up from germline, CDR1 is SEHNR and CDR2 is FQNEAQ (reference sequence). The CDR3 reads CASRDPRSGQGYEQYF. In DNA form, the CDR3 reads TGTGCCAGCAGGGATCCGCGCTCGGGACAGGGGTACGAGCAGTACTTC.

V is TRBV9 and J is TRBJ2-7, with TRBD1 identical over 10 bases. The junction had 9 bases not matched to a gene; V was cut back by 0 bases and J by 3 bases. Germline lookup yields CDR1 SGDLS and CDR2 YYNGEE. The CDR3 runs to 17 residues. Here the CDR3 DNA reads TGTGCCAGCAGCGTAGGTTTGTCCCGGGACAGGGGCTACGAGCAGTACTTC. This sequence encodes CASSVGLSRDRGYEQYF.